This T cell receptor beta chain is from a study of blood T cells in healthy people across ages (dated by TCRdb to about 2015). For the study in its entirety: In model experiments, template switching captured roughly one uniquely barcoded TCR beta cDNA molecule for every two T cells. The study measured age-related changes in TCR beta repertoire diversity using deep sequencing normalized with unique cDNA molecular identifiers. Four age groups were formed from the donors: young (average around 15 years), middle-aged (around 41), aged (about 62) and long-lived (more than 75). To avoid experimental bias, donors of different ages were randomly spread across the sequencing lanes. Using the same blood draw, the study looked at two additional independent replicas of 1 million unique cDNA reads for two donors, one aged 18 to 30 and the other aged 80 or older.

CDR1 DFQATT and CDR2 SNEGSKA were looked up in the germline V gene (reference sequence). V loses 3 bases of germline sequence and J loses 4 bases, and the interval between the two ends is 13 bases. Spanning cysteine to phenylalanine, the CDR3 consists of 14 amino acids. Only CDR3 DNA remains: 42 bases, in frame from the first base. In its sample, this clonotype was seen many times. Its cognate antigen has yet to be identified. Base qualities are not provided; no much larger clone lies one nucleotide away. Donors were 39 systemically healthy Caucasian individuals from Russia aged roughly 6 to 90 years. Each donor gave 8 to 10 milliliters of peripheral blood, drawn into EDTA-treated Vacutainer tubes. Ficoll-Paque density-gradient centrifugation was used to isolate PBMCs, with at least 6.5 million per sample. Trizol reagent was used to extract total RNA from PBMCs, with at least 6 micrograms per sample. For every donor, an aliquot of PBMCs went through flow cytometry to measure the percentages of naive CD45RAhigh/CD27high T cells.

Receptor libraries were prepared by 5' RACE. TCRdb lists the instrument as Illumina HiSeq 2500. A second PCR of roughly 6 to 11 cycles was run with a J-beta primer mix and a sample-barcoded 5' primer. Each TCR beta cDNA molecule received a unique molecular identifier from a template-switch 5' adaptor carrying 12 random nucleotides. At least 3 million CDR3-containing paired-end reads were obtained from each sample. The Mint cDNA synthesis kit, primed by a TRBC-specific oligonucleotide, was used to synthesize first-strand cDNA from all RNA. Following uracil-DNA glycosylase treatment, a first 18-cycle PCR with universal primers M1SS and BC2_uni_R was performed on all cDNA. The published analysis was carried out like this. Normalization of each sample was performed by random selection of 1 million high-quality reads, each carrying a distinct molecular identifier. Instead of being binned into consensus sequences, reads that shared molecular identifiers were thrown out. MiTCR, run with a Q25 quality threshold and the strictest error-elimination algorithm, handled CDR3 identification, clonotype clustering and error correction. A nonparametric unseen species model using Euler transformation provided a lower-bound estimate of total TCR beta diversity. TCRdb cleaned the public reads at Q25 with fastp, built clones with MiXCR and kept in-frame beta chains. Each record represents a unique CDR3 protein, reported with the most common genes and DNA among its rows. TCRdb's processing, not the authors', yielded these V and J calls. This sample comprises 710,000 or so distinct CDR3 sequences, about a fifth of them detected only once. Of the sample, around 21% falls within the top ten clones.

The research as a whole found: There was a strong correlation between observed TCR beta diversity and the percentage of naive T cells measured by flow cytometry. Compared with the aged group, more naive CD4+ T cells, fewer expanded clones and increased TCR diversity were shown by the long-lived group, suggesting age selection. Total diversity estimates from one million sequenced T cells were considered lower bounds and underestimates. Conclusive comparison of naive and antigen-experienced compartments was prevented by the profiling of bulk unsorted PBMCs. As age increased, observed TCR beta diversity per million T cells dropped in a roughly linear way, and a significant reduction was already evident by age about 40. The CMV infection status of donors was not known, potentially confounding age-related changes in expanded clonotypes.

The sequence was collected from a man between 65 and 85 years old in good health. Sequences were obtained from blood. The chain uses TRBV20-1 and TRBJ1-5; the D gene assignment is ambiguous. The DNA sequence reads TGCAGTGCTAGGTCCGGGCAGGTTAATCAGCCCCAGCATTTT. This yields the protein CSARSGQVNQPQHF.